Presented here are 18 T cell receptor beta chains from one specimen sequenced in a study of Graves' ophthalmopathy and Graves' hyperthyroidism. Amplification of TCR beta CDR3 regions used RNA transcripts. The first round was an RT-PCR with HTBI primers, and the second round was a multiplex PCR. MiXCR, run by TCRdb on the multiplex PCR reads, gives a single entry per CDR3 protein. The sample records 350,000 to 450,000 distinct CDR3 sequences, approximately 16% being singletons. The specimen sequenced was peripheral blood. These receptors originate from a woman younger than 35 with Graves' ophthalmopathy.

Many counts were recorded for this clonotype. The chain couples TRBV7-2 to TRBJ2-4; perhaps TRBD1 as D (5 bases). Trimming removed 4 bases from V and 0 bases from J, with 13 bases in between. This CDR3 contains 16 residues. Looked up from germline, CDR1 is SGHTA and CDR2 is FQGNSA. CDR3 bases: TGTGCCAGCAGCTCGGGCGTGGGGCTAGCCAAAAACATTCAGTACTTC. It specifies CASSSGVGLAKNIQYF.

In its sample, this clonotype was seen many times. The chain links TRBV6-5 to TRBJ2-5; D possibly corresponds to TRBD1 (5 bases). The CDR3 extends over 13 amino acids. V was pared by 3 bases and J by 2 bases, with 7 bases between. Per germline, CDR1 MNHEY and CDR2 SVGAGI. The CDR3 loop is CASSYTGQETQYF. CDR3 in DNA: TGTGCCAGCAGTTATACAGGTCAAGAGACCCAGTACTTC.

In its sample, this clonotype was seen many times. The V call is TRBV28, the J call TRBJ2-7; D not certain. The germline gives CDR1 MDHEN, CDR2 SYDVKM. The CDR3 is 12 amino acids. Trimming took off 6 bases at V and 6 bases at J, with 12 bases between the two ends. The CDR3 region has the DNA TGTGCCAGCAGAAGGGAAGAAGGCGAGCAGTACTTC. Its translation is CASRREEGEQYF.

This clonotype was recorded many times. This rearrangement joins TRBV7-8 to TRBJ2-7; 8 bases line up with TRBD1. Trimming cost V 3 bases and J 2 bases; bases outside gene matches: 9. This CDR3 contains 16 residues. Germline V gives CDR1 SGHVS, CDR2 FQNEAQ. CDR3 in DNA: TGTGCCAGCAGCTTTTCAGCTGGACAGGGAACCTACGAGCAGTACTTC. Translating it yields CASSFSAGQGTYEQYF.

The chain has TRBV6-1 and TRBJ2-7, with TRBD1 matching over 10 bases. The germline V gene encodes CDR1 MNHNS and CDR2 SASEGT. The V segment lost 8 bases and the J segment 9 bases; nucleotides outside the gene matches: 16. CDR3 length: 15 residues. The CDR3 bases are TGTGCCAGCGCGACAGGGGGCCCACATTCTACGGGGCAGTACTTC. Its translation: CASATGGPHSTGQYF.

This clonotype was seen repeatedly, ten times or more. The CDR3 coding sequence is TGTGCCACCAGTGCCCCCGACAGGGGAGATCAGCCCCAGCATTTT. Translated: CATSAPDRGDQPQHF. The V gene is TRBV24-1, the J gene TRBJ1-5; TRBD1 aligns across 8 bases. After removal of 5 bases from V and 5 bases from J, the junction contained 7 bases not matched to a gene. This CDR3 is 15 amino acids long. The germline V gene has CDR1 KGHDR and CDR2 SFDVKD.

The chain links TRBV12-3 or TRBV12-4 to TRBJ1-2; tentatively, D is TRBD1 (6 bases). The CDR3 covers 15 residues. The V and J ends lost 5 bases and 4 bases respectively, with 17 bases between them. CDR3 loop: CASSRRGQGTYGYTF. The CDR3 nucleotides are TGTGCCAGCAGTCGCCGCGGGCAGGGGACCTATGGCTACACCTTC.

This clonotype came up many times. The V call is TRBV7-8, the J call TRBJ2-5; 10 bases agree with TRBD2. The ends lost 4 bases at V and 9 bases at J; junction bases unmatched: 14. Germline CDR1 is SGHVS and CDR2 is FQNEAQ. The length of the CDR3 is 16 residues. The CDR3, as DNA: TGTGCCAGCAGCTCGAAACTAGCGGGGCTACCGGGGGCCCAGTACTTC. Amino acid sequence: CASSSKLAGLPGAQYF.

This clonotype was found many times. The rearrangement links TRBV12-3 or TRBV12-4 to TRBJ2-7; D possibly corresponds to TRBD2 (6 bases). V lost 5 bases, J lost 3 bases, and 14 bases lay in between. CDR3 length: 14 residues. This CDR3 is CASSLREVGYEQYF. CDR3 DNA sequence: TGTGCCAGCAGTCTGAGGGAGGTGGGCTACGAGCAGTACTTC.

This clonotype occurred many times. The rearrangement joins TRBV29-1 to TRBJ2-4; the D is unclear. V shed 5 bases and J shed 0 bases, with 14 bases lying between them. The germline V gene encodes CDR1 SQVTM and CDR2 ANQGSEA. This CDR3 is built from 15 residues. The CDR3 here is CSVNDSPLAKNIQYF. CDR3 bases: TGCAGCGTTAATGACTCCCCGTTAGCCAAAAACATTCAGTACTTC.

This clonotype showed up many times. The V call is TRBV11-2, the J call TRBJ2-2; the match to TRBD2 covers 8 bases. Trimming at V came to 5 bases and at J to 5 bases, leaving 10 bases not matched to a gene. The germline V gene has CDR1 SGHAT and CDR2 FQNNGV. This CDR3 has 16 amino acids. CDR3 region: CASSQVTGGRTGELFF. The CDR3 nucleotides read TGTGCCAGCAGCCAGGTCACGGGGGGGCGGACCGGGGAGCTGTTTTTT. Variable domain in full (rest from reference TRBV11-2 and TRBJ2-2): EAGVAQSPRYKIIEKRQSVAFWCNPISGHATLYWYQQILGQGPKLLIQFQNNGVVDDSQLPKDRFSAERLKGVDSTLKIQPAKLEDSAVYLCASSQVTGGRTGELFFGEGSRLTVL.

This clonotype was recorded at least ten times. J is TRBJ1-2 and V is TRBV10-3, with D possibly being TRBD1 (6 bases). This CDR3 spans 14 amino acids. The V gene's germline CDR1 is ENHRY and CDR2 SYGVKD. Trimming removed 2 bases at V and 7 bases at J, with 14 bases between. The CDR3 DNA reads TGTGCCATCAGTGAGCGGCGGGGGCTAAGTGGCTACACCTTC. Its protein product is CAISERRGLSGYTF.

This clonotype was seen ten or more times. CDR3 in amino acids: CATSDGAFGSYGYTF. CDR3 DNA sequence: TGTGCCACCAGTGATGGGGCTTTCGGAAGCTATGGCTACACCTTC. The V gene is TRBV24-1, the J gene TRBJ1-2; tentative D call: TRBD1 (5 bases). CDR1 and CDR2 (germline): KGHDR, SFDVKD. The CDR3 sequence is 15 residues long. V was clipped by 3 bases and J by 4 bases, with 14 bases between them.

This clonotype came up many times. The chain combines TRBV6-2 or TRBV6-3 with TRBJ1-1; D gene unclear. Trimming removed 0 bases from V and 0 bases from J, with 5 bases in between. This CDR3 region has 14 residues. Germline CDR1 MNHEY, CDR2 SVGEGT. CDR3 amino acids: CASSYSEVNTEAFF. The CDR3 bases are TGTGCCAGCAGTTACTCAGAAGTGAACACTGAAGCTTTCTTT.

The chain carries TRBV9 and TRBJ2-7; 11 bases are a match to TRBD2. V was clipped by 4 bases and J by 6 bases; unmatched bases: 6. This CDR3 has 14 residues. Per germline, CDR1 SGDLS and CDR2 YYNGEE. CDR3 nucleotide sequence: TGTGCCAGCAGCCCGTTAGCGGGAGGGAGCGAGCAGTACTTC. Translated, it gives CASSPLAGGSEQYF. Full variable domain (remainder filled in from reference TRBV9 and TRBJ2-7): DSGVTQTPKHLITATGQRVTLRCSPRSGDLSVYWYQQSLDQGLQFLIQYYNGEERAKGNILERFSAQQFPDLHSELNLSSLELGDSALYFCASSPLAGGSEQYFGPGTRLTVT.

This clonotype was seen at least ten times. The gene calls are TRBV28 and TRBJ2-5; D is uncertain. The V and J ends lost 7 bases and 5 bases respectively, with 8 bases between them. This CDR3 has 11 amino acids. The germline V gene has CDR1 MDHEN and CDR2 SYDVKM. DNA of the CDR3: TGTGCCAGCACCCGGACGGAGACCCAGTACTTC. This gives the protein CASTRTETQYF.

This clonotype was seen many times. The rearrangement joins TRBV6-5 to TRBJ2-7; no firm D call. The CDR3 sequence is 14 residues long. V was clipped by 3 bases and J by 1 base, with 10 bases between them. Germline lookup yields CDR1 MNHEY and CDR2 SVGAGI. CDR3 sequence reads: CASSYRPESYEQYF. For the CDR3, the DNA is TGTGCCAGCAGTTATAGACCAGAGTCCTACGAGCAGTACTTC.

This clonotype has at least ten counts. The V call is TRBV30, the J call TRBJ1-2; D call uncertain. Germline CDR1 and CDR2: GTSNPN and SVGIG (reference sequence). The CDR3 sequence is 13 residues long. Deletions cut 7 bases from V and 1 base from J, with 13 bases between. As DNA, the CDR3 is TGTGCCTTTTTGGGGAGAGTTAACTATGGCTACACCTTC. Its protein product is CAFLGRVNYGYTF.